A single T cell receptor beta chain is shown here with its context. What it recognizes is unknown. The PCR used 60 Vbeta and 13 Jbeta primers. Generated by immunoSEQ multiplex PCR, the TCRdb table keeps only in-frame clones and is missing some. The sample has over 100,000 clones; nearly 80% are singletons. Germline CDR1 is SGHDN and CDR2 is FVKESK. With 8 bases removed from V and 2 bases from J, the gap between germline ends came to 16 bases. The CDR3 has 15 amino acids. The data derive from a study of cytomegalovirus exposure and HLA in healthy donors. Regarding the study as a whole: HLA-A and HLA-B allele assignments for most subjects were reportedly predicted accurately using TCR beta sequences.

Sequencing was performed on PBMCs. The genes are TRBV14 and TRBJ2-1; D remains ambiguous. This TCR was recovered from a man aged 60 to 69 in good health and CMV-seropositive. The CDR3 bases are TGTGCCAGCCCGCCACTGAGTTGCGCCTACAATGAGCAGTTCTTC. Protein sequence: CASPPLSCAYNEQFF.